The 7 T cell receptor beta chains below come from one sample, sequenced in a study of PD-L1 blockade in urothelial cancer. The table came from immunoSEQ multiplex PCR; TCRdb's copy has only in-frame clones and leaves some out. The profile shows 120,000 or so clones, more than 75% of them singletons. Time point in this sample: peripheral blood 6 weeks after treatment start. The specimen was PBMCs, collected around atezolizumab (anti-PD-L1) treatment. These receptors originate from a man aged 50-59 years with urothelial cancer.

In DNA form, the CDR3 reads TGTGCCGCCGCTAGCGGAGACGGGGAGACCCAGTACTTC. It encodes CAAASGDGETQYF. The V gene is TRBV6-5, the J gene TRBJ2-5; 7 bases are a match to TRBD2. Germline CDR1 reads MNHEY; CDR2 reads SVGAGI. The junction had 11 bases not matched to a gene; V was cut back by 11 bases and J by 5 bases. The CDR3 is made up of 13 amino acids.

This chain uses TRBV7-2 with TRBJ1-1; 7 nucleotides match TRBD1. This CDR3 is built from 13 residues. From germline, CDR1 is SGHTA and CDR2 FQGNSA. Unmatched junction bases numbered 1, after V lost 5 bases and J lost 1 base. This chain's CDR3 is CASSRDRNTEAFF. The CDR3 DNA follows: TGTGCCAGCAGCCGGGACAGGAACACTGAAGCTTTCTTT. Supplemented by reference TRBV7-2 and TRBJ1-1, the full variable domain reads GAGVSQSPSNKVTEKGKDVELRCDPISGHTALYWYRQSLGQGLEFLIYFQGNSAPDKSGLPSDRFSAERTGGSVSTLTIQRTQQEDSAVYLCASSRDRNTEAFFGQGTRLTVV.

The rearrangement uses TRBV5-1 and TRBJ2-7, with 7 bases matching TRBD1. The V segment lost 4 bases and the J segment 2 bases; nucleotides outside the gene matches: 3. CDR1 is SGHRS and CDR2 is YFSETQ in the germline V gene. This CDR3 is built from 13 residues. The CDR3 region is CASSIQGAYEQYF. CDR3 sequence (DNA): TGCGCCAGCAGCATCCAGGGGGCCTACGAGCAGTACTTC.

As DNA, the CDR3 is TGCGCCAGCAGCCAAGATTACTTACGGGGTATGAACACTGAAGCTTTCTTT. Translating gives CASSQDYLRGMNTEAFF. The chain links TRBV4-1 to TRBJ1-1, with unresolved D. V was cut by 0 bases and J by 0 bases, with 14 bases left in between. Germline CDR1 and CDR2: MGHRA and YSYEKL. The CDR3 consists of 17 residues.

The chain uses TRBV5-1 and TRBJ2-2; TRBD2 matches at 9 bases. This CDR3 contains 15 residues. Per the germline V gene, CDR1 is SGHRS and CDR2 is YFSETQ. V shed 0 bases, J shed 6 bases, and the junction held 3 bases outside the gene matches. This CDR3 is CASSLVSGSPGELFF. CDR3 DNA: TGCGCCAGCAGCTTGGTTAGCGGGAGCCCCGGGGAGCTGTTTTTT.

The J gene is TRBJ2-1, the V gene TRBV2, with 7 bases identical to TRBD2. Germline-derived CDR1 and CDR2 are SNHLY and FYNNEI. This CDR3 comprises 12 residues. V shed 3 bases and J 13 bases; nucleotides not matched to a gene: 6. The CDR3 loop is CASSDLGTTQFF. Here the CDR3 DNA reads TGTGCCAGCAGTGATCTGGGGACTACACAGTTCTTC.

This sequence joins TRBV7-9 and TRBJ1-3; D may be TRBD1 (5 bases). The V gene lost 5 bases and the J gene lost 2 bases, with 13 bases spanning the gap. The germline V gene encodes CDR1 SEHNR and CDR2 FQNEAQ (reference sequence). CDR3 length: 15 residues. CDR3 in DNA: TGTGCCAGCAGCGGCAGGGTCTCGACTGGAAACACCATATATTTT. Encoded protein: CASSGRVSTGNTIYF.